Listed here are 30 T cell receptor beta chains from one sample, sequenced in a study of blood T cell repertoires in COVID-19. The table came from immunoSEQ multiplex PCR; TCRdb's copy has only in-frame clones and leaves some out. The table lists roughly 160,000 clones, 80% to 90% of them singletons. The sample taken for sequencing was peripheral blood. The origin of the receptors is a woman between 50 and 59 years old with COVID-19, enrolled during active disease.

The chain uses TRBV19 and TRBJ1-5; 7 bases are shared with TRBD1. Looked up from germline, CDR1 is LNHDA and CDR2 is SQIVND (reference sequence). V lost 8 bases to trimming and J lost 0 bases; unmatched junction nucleotides: 7. This CDR3 is built from 15 residues. The CDR3 here is CASVLAGGSNQPQHF. The CDR3 DNA reads TGTGCCAGTGTTCTCGCAGGGGGTAGCAATCAGCCCCAGCATTTT.

Concerning this clone: Within the sample, other DNA sequences also encode this same CDR3. The gene calls are TRBV30 and TRBJ1-2; no clear D. Germline lookup yields CDR1 GTSNPN and CDR2 SVGIG (reference sequence). V was trimmed by 5 bases and J by 1 base, leaving 5 bases between them. The CDR3 loop spans 11 amino acids. The CDR3 nucleotides are TGTGCCTGGTCCCTTAACTATGGCTACACCTTC. Residues: CAWSLNYGYTF.

This chain links TRBV4-3 with TRBJ1-1, with unresolved D. V was pared by 3 bases and J by 4 bases, with 12 bases between. This CDR3 region has 14 residues. Germline V lookup: CDR1 LGHNA, CDR2 YSLEER. The CDR3: CASSQHGGGTEAFF. The CDR3 DNA sequence: TGCGCCAGCAGCCAGCACGGTGGTGGCACTGAAGCTTTCTTT.

The chain uses TRBV3-1 (or the pseudogene TRBV3-2) and TRBJ2-7, with TRBD2 matching over 11 bases. CDR3 length equals 17 residues. The ends lost 0 bases at V and 1 base at J; junction bases unmatched: 5. Germline V gives CDR1 LGHDT, CDR2 YNNKEL (reference sequence). In nucleotides, the CDR3 is TGTGCCAGCAGCCAAGATGGTAGCGGGGGGGTTTCCTACGAGCAGTACTTC. As protein: CASSQDGSGGVSYEQYF.

This chain links TRBV3-1 (or the pseudogene TRBV3-2) with TRBJ2-5; perhaps TRBD2 as D (7 bases). The V gene's germline CDR1 is LGHDT and CDR2 YNNKEL (reference sequence). V gave up 7 bases and J gave up 3 bases, with 15 bases separating them. CDR3 length: 14 amino acids. For the CDR3, the DNA is TGTGCCAGCACCCGCCGGGGGGCGGAAGAGACCCAGTACTTC. Its protein product is CASTRRGAEETQYF.

The chain couples TRBV6-2 or TRBV6-3 to TRBJ1-5, with D perhaps TRBD1 (5 bases). The germline V and J ends were trimmed by 0 bases and 7 bases, with 13 bases remaining between them. The CDR3 runs to 15 residues. CDR1 is MNHEY and CDR2 is SVGEGT in the germline V gene. CDR3 sequence reads: CASSYSVGGVQPQHF. The CDR3 DNA sequence: TGTGCCAGCAGTTACTCTGTGGGGGGGGTGCAGCCCCAGCATTTT.

The chain joins TRBV19 to TRBJ1-6, with 7 nucleotides matching TRBD1. Trimming at V came to 6 bases and at J to 12 bases, leaving 8 bases not matched to a gene. From germline, CDR1 is LNHDA and CDR2 SQIVND (reference sequence). The CDR3 extends over 13 amino acids. The CDR3 sequence: CASRTPRDRPLHF. CDR3 nucleotides: TGTGCCAGTAGAACACCCCGGGACAGACCCCTCCACTTT.

The chain is built from TRBV19 and TRBJ2-3; 8 bases are shared with TRBD2. CDR3 length: 13 amino acids. CDR1 and CDR2 from the germline V gene are LNHDA and SQIVND (reference sequence). Unmatched junction bases numbered 7, after V lost 8 bases and J lost 6 bases. CDR3 DNA: TGTGCCAGTCAATCGGGGGGGCCCGATACGCAGTATTTT. This encodes CASQSGGPDTQYF. The full variable domain, with the rest looked up from reference TRBV19 and TRBJ2-3, is DGGITQSPKYLFRKEGQNVTLSCEQNLNHDAMYWYRQDPGQGLRLIYYSQIVNDFQKGDIAEGYSVSREKKESFPLTVTSAQKNPTAFYLCASQSGGPDTQYFGPGTRLTVL.

In its sample, this clone ranks as medium-sized (0.01 to 0.1%). The chain employs TRBV9 and TRBJ2-1; the match to TRBD2 covers 7 bases. The germline V gene has CDR1 SGDLS and CDR2 YYNGEE. V trimming: 3 bases; J trimming: 1 base; junction bases outside the gene matches: 7. The CDR3 runs 16 residues. CDR3 sequence (DNA): TGTGCCAGCAGCGCCGAGGGAGGGGTATCCTACAATGAGCAGTTCTTC. It codes for CASSAEGGVSYNEQFF.

The chain employs TRBV23-1 and TRBJ1-5; 8 positions match TRBD1. TRBV23-1 has ORF status, its function being uncertain. This CDR3 region has 15 residues. Trimming removed 6 bases from V and 2 bases from J; junction bases left unmatched: 6. The CDR3: CASRQGQGGNQPQHF. Written as DNA, the CDR3 is TGCGCCAGCAGACAAGGACAGGGCGGCAATCAGCCCCAGCATTTT.

This clone was counted once. The chain employs TRBV27 and TRBJ1-1, with 7 nucleotides matching TRBD1. Unmatched junction bases numbered 12, after V lost 5 bases and J lost 3 bases. The germline V gene encodes CDR1 MNHEY and CDR2 SMNVEV (reference sequence). The CDR3 is 16 amino acids. Here the CDR3 DNA reads TGTGCCAGCAGTCCTGGGACAGCCCCAGGGGACACTGAAGCTTTCTTT. Translated: CASSPGTAPGDTEAFF.

V gene TRBV7-3 combines with J gene TRBJ2-3; D possibly corresponds to TRBD1 (6 bases). Germline-derived CDR1 and CDR2 are SGHTA and FQGTGA. CDR3 size: 15 residues. V gave up 5 bases and J gave up 2 bases, with 14 bases separating them. The CDR3 region is CASSPHRAHTDTQYF. CDR3 DNA sequence: TGTGCCAGCAGCCCCCACAGGGCCCACACAGATACGCAGTATTTT.

The chain uses TRBV28 and TRBJ2-3, with D tentatively TRBD1 (6 bases). This CDR3 comprises 15 residues. Trimming took 4 bases from V and 2 from J, leaving 13 bases between them. The germline CDR1 and CDR2 sequences are MDHEN and SYDVKM. CDR3 amino acids: CASSSTGTPTDTQYF. The CDR3 region has the DNA TGTGCCAGCAGTTCAACAGGGACCCCCACAGATACGCAGTATTTT. The full variable domain, completed using reference TRBV28 and TRBJ2-3, is DVKVTQSSRYLVKRTGEKVFLECVQDMDHENMFWYRQDPGLGLRLIYFSYDVKMKEKGDIPEGYSVSREKKERFSLILESASTNQTSMYLCASSSTGTPTDTQYFGPGTRLTVL.

V usage is TRBV18 and J usage is TRBJ1-5; weak D call: TRBD1 (6 bases). V was clipped by 1 base and J by 0 bases, with 10 bases between them. CDR1 is KGHSH and CDR2 is LQKENI in the germline V gene. The CDR3 loop spans 16 amino acids. This CDR3 is CASSPRSGDSNQPQHF. The CDR3 DNA reads TGTGCCAGCTCACCACGTTCAGGGGATAGCAATCAGCCCCAGCATTTT.

The chain has TRBV24-1 and TRBJ2-2, with D possibly being TRBD2 (6 bases). Trimming pared 7 bases from V and 8 bases from J, leaving 13 bases between. Germline CDR1 is KGHDR and CDR2 is SFDVKD. CDR3 length equals 13 residues. CDR3 in DNA: TGTGCCACCAGCCACCGGGGGTCAGGGGAGCTGTTTTTT. This gives the protein CATSHRGSGELFF.

The V and J genes are TRBV30 and TRBJ2-3; unclear D gene. There are 14 residues in the CDR3. The V gene lost 6 bases and the J gene lost 1 base, with 14 bases spanning the gap. Germline CDR1 reads GTSNPN; CDR2 reads SVGIG (reference sequence). CDR3 nucleotide sequence: TGTGCCTGCTTAGCCGCCCGGGGCACAGATACGCAGTATTTT. It specifies CACLAARGTDTQYF.

The CDR3 loop is CASRAGSTDTQYF. In DNA, the CDR3 is TGTGCCAGCAGAGCGGGGAGCACAGATACGCAGTATTTT. This chain uses TRBV2 with TRBJ2-3, with 7 positions matching TRBD2. The CDR3 contains 13 residues. The V gene's germline CDR1 is SNHLY and CDR2 FYNNEI. V lost 6 bases and J lost 0; bases outside the gene matches: 0.

The genes are TRBV7-9 and TRBJ2-5; D not certain. V lost 6 bases and J lost 7, with 24 bases in between. This CDR3 region has 16 residues. CDR1 and CDR2 (germline): SEHNR, FQNEAQ (reference sequence). CDR3 protein: CASRGGYREASGTQYF. In DNA form, the CDR3 reads TGTGCCAGCAGGGGTGGATATAGAGAGGCCTCTGGGACCCAGTACTTC.

The chain joins TRBV19 to TRBJ2-3; 9 nucleotides line up with TRBD2. Per germline, CDR1 LNHDA and CDR2 SQIVND (reference sequence). Losses at the gene ends were 1 base for V and 3 bases for J; bases not matched to a gene: 8. This CDR3 comprises 17 residues. As DNA, the CDR3 is TGTGCCAGTAGTATAGTAGCGGGGGCAATCAAAACAGATACGCAGTATTTT. Its protein product is CASSIVAGAIKTDTQYF. Using reference TRBV19 and TRBJ2-3 for the parts outside the CDR3, the full variable domain is DGGITQSPKYLFRKEGQNVTLSCEQNLNHDAMYWYRQDPGQGLRLIYYSQIVNDFQKGDIAEGYSVSREKKESFPLTVTSAQKNPTAFYLCASSIVAGAIKTDTQYFGPGTRLTVL.

The chain is built from TRBV18 and TRBJ1-2, with TRBD1 matching over 10 bases. The CDR3 totals 14 residues. The germline gives CDR1 KGHSH, CDR2 LQKENI. Trimming at V came to 8 bases and at J to 2 bases, leaving 5 bases not matched to a gene. CDR3 region: CASHGTGENYGYTF. The CDR3 DNA is TGTGCCAGCCACGGGACAGGGGAAAACTATGGCTACACCTTC.

This chain joins TRBV29-1 and TRBJ2-6, with 11 bases matching TRBD1. Germline assignment: CDR1 SQVTM and CDR2 ANQGSEA. The CDR3 runs 16 residues. V trimming: 4 bases; J trimming: 2 bases; junction bases outside the gene matches: 4. The CDR3 sequence is CSVAGQGGAGANVLTF. CDR3 coding DNA: TGCAGCGTTGCGGGACAGGGGGGTGCTGGGGCCAACGTCCTGACTTTC.

CDR3 sequence (DNA): TGTGCCAGCAGCTTGGTTGGTAAGGGGGCAGGGAACACTGAAGCTTTCTTT. Translating it yields CASSLVGKGAGNTEAFF. This chain connects TRBV5-4 to TRBJ1-1; 7 bases are a match to TRBD1. The CDR3 extends over 17 amino acids. V trimming: 0 bases; J trimming: 1 base; junction bases outside the gene matches: 9. In germline, CDR1 is SGHNT, CDR2 YYREEE (reference sequence).

The chain has TRBV30 and TRBJ1-2; 8 nucleotides match TRBD1. The trim removed 3 bases at V and 4 bases at J, leaving 10 bases unmatched. Germline lookup yields CDR1 GTSNPN and CDR2 SVGIG (reference sequence). This CDR3 is 15 amino acids long. This CDR3 is CAWSAGGPLFYGYTF. The CDR3 DNA follows: TGTGCCTGGAGCGCAGGGGGCCCTCTTTTCTATGGCTACACCTTC.

The chain joins TRBV7-3 to TRBJ1-1; 9 nucleotides align to TRBD1. The germline gives CDR1 SGHTA, CDR2 FQGTGA. This CDR3 spans 15 amino acids. Germline trimming cut 4 bases from V and 4 bases from J; bases unmatched to any gene: 7. The CDR3 bases are TGTGCCAGCAGCTCGGGACAGGGAGGAGGCACTGAAGCTTTCTTT. This translates into CASSSGQGGGTEAFF.

The CDR3 sequence: CASSFALRGTYEQYF. The CDR3 region has the DNA TGTGCCAGCAGCTTCGCTCTCAGGGGTACCTACGAGCAGTACTTC. This chain uses TRBV7-9 with TRBJ2-7; D possibly corresponds to TRBD1 (6 bases). Germline lookup yields CDR1 SEHNR and CDR2 FQNEAQ (reference sequence). CDR3 length equals 15 residues. V gave up 3 bases and J gave up 2 bases, with 14 bases separating them.

This clone was seen once. J is TRBJ2-2 and V is TRBV7-6; D not certain. Germline values: CDR1 SGHVS, CDR2 FNYEAQ. This CDR3 has 16 residues. Between the trimmed V and J ends, which lost 7 bases and 3 bases, there was a span of 18 bases. CDR3 nucleotides: TGTGCCAGCAACCAAAACTCTGGGCTCGACACCGGGGAGCTGTTTTTT. This sequence encodes CASNQNSGLDTGELFF.

The rearrangement joins TRBV3-1 (or the pseudogene TRBV3-2) to TRBJ1-2; 11 nucleotides align to TRBD1. Trimming removed 1 base from V and 8 bases from J; junction bases left unmatched: 6. CDR3 length: 15 amino acids. Germline CDR1 LGHDT, CDR2 YNNKEL (reference sequence). The CDR3 DNA reads as TGTGCCAGCAGCCAAGGGACAGGGGGCGCGGGGGGCTACACCTTC. Amino acid sequence: CASSQGTGGAGGYTF.

Only a few counts were recorded for this clone. V and J are TRBV7-9 and TRBJ2-5, with 8 bases that match TRBD1. Germline lookup yields CDR1 SEHNR and CDR2 FQNEAQ (reference sequence). Trimming removed 1 base from V and 2 bases from J; junction bases left unmatched: 3. The CDR3 runs to 15 residues. CDR3 protein: CASSLDTGGQETQYF. Written as DNA, the CDR3 is TGTGCCAGCAGCTTAGATACAGGGGGGCAAGAGACCCAGTACTTC. Full variable domain (remainder filled in from reference TRBV7-9 and TRBJ2-5): DTGVSQNPRHKITKRGQNVTFRCDPISEHNRLYWYRQTLGQGPEFLTYFQNEAQLEKSRLLSDRFSAERPKGSFSTLEIQRTEQGDSAMYLCASSLDTGGQETQYFGPGTRLLVL.

CDR3 bases: TGTGCCAGCAGTTTCGCAGCGAATAGCAATCAGCCCCAGCATTTT. Amino acids: CASSFAANSNQPQHF. The chain has TRBV28 and TRBJ1-5; no firm D call. Between the trimmed V and J ends, which lost 3 bases and 0 bases, there was a span of 9 bases. The CDR3 is 15 amino acids. Per the germline V gene, CDR1 is MDHEN and CDR2 is SYDVKM.

The rearrangement links TRBV28 to TRBJ1-2; 7 nucleotides align to TRBD1. J lost 5 bases, V lost 8 bases, and 11 bases had no gene match. Germline loops: CDR1 MDHEN, CDR2 SYDVKM. The CDR3 extends over 14 amino acids. The CDR3 reads CASETGSVVYGYTF. The CDR3 DNA sequence: TGTGCCAGCGAGACAGGGAGCGTGGTATATGGCTACACCTTC.